The next 20 T cell receptor beta chains were all read from a single sample in a study of cytomegalovirus exposure and HLA in healthy donors. Some clones are missing from TCRdb's copy, which holds only in-frame ones; the method was immunoSEQ multiplex PCR. The repertoire holds 95,000 to 150,000 clones, approximately 95% seen once, with about 1.7% in the top ten. Source material: PBMCs. These receptors originate from a man between 18 and 29 years old in good health and CMV-seronegative.

The chain links TRBV7-6 to TRBJ2-7, with 8 bases matching TRBD1. The CDR3 consists of 16 residues. Per germline, CDR1 SGHVS and CDR2 FNYEAQ. The V and J ends lost 5 bases and 2 bases, in that order; junction bases with no gene match: 11. The CDR3, as DNA: TGTGCCAGCAGCGGGGTTTCGGGGACAGGTCCCTACGAGCAGTACTTC. Its protein is CASSGVSGTGPYEQYF.

The J gene is TRBJ2-1, the V gene TRBV10-3, with D possibly being TRBD1 (6 bases). The CDR3 is 14 residues long. Germline V gives CDR1 ENHRY, CDR2 SYGVKD. The V gene lost 4 bases and the J gene lost 5 bases, with 12 bases spanning the gap. The CDR3 protein is CAISVTGRNNEQFF. CDR3 nucleotides: TGTGCCATCAGTGTGACAGGAAGAAACAATGAGCAGTTCTTC.

J is TRBJ2-1 and V is TRBV7-3; D gene ambiguous. The CDR3 totals 15 residues. Germline V CDR1 and CDR2: SGHTA, FQGTGA. Trimming pared 4 bases from V and 0 bases from J, leaving 10 bases between. The CDR3 reads CASSSGYSSYNEQFF. The CDR3 DNA reads TGTGCCAGCAGCTCTGGATACAGCTCCTACAATGAGCAGTTCTTC.

V is TRBV9 and J is TRBJ1-4, with no clear D. The CDR3 has 13 residues. Trimming cost V 4 bases and J 16 bases, with 20 bases left between them. CDR1 and CDR2 from the germline V gene are SGDLS and YYNGEE. The CDR3 region is CASSPTGEAARFF. The CDR3 nucleotides are TGTGCCAGCAGCCCCACCGGGGAGGCGGCACGGTTTTTT. Drawing the rest from reference TRBV9 and TRBJ1-4, the complete variable domain is DSGVTQTPKHLITATGQRVTLRCSPRSGDLSVYWYQQSLDQGLQFLIQYYNGEERAKGNILERFSAQQFPDLHSELNLSSLELGDSALYFCASSPTGEAARFFGSGTQLSVL.

The chain recombines TRBV5-1 with TRBJ2-2, with D perhaps matching TRBD2 (5 bases). V dropped 2 bases and J dropped 7 bases, with 9 bases sitting between them. This CDR3 is built from 13 residues. Germline CDR1 reads SGHRS; CDR2 reads YFSETQ. DNA of the CDR3: TGCGCCAGCAGCTTCTCTCGGGGCGGGGAGCTGTTTTTT. This translates into CASSFSRGGELFF.

This clone appeared once. The chain links TRBV11-2 to TRBJ2-3, with D possibly TRBD2 on 6 matching bases. The CDR3 spans 15 residues. Trimming took 6 bases from V and 2 from J, leaving 15 bases between them. CDR1 SGHAT and CDR2 FQNNGV come from the germline V gene. The CDR3 nucleotides are TGTGCCAGCAGGTCCCGGGACTGGCTCACAGATACGCAGTATTTT. It is translated as CASRSRDWLTDTQYF.

This chain joins TRBV7-9 and TRBJ1-1; tentatively, D is TRBD1 (5 bases). CDR3 length equals 11 residues. Germline assignment: CDR1 SEHNR and CDR2 FQNEAQ (reference sequence). V shed 7 bases and J shed 4 bases, with 7 bases lying between them. The CDR3 coding sequence is TGTGCCAGCATCGGGGGCACTGAAGCTTTCTTT. This codes for CASIGGTEAFF. Based on the CDR3 plus reference TRBV7-9 and TRBJ1-1, the full variable domain is DTGVSQNPRHKITKRGQNVTFRCDPISEHNRLYWYRQTLGQGPEFLTYFQNEAQLEKSRLLSDRFSAERPKGSFSTLEIQRTEQGDSAMYLCASIGGTEAFFGQGTRLTVV.

This CDR3 reads CASSEADRGYGYTF. CDR3 sequence (DNA): TGTGCCAGCAGTGAAGCGGACAGGGGCTATGGCTACACCTTC. The chain couples TRBV6-1 to TRBJ1-2, with TRBD1 identical over 9 bases. Trimming removed 0 bases from V and 4 bases from J; junction bases left unmatched: 0. This CDR3 has 14 amino acids. Germline CDR1 reads MNHNS; CDR2 reads SASEGT.

Here the CDR3 DNA reads TGTGCCAGCAGCTTCACCGGGGAGCTGTTTTTT. Translating it yields CASSFTGELFF. The chain recombines TRBV28 with TRBJ2-2; no clear D. CDR1 is MDHEN, CDR2 SYDVKM, per germline. The CDR3 has 11 amino acids. Trimming took off 6 bases at V and 4 bases at J, with 3 bases between the two ends.

The rearrangement uses TRBV7-2 and TRBJ2-7, with TRBD2 matching 10 bases. Germline CDR1 SGHTA, CDR2 FQGNSA. V was pared by 7 bases and J by 6 bases, with 9 bases of the junction left unmatched. This CDR3 comprises 14 residues. The chain's CDR3 is CASNRESGRGEQYF. CDR3 bases: TGTGCCAGCAACCGGGAGAGCGGGAGGGGCGAGCAGTACTTC.

The V and J genes are TRBV6-6 and TRBJ1-1, with TRBD1 as a possible D gene (6 bases). V lost 4 bases and J 7 bases, leaving 10 bases between the germline ends. The CDR3 length is 12 residues. Germline loops: CDR1 MNHNY, CDR2 SVGAGI (reference sequence). CDR3: CASSWTEDEAFF. CDR3 sequence (DNA): TGTGCCAGCAGTTGGACAGAGGATGAAGCTTTCTTT.

The chain carries TRBV11-2 and TRBJ2-1, with 8 bases fitting TRBD1. CDR1 SGHAT and CDR2 FQNNGV come from the germline V gene. The CDR3 is made up of 15 amino acids. Unmatched junction bases numbered 8, after V lost 3 bases and J lost 7 bases. The CDR3 reads CASSFTRGPANEQFF. CDR3 DNA: TGTGCCAGCAGCTTTACCAGGGGGCCCGCGAATGAGCAGTTCTTC.

The chain is built from TRBV18 and TRBJ2-1, with 8 bases aligning to TRBD2. CDR3 length equals 14 residues. J lost 9 bases, V lost 3 bases, and 7 bases had no gene match. Germline V gives CDR1 KGHSH, CDR2 LQKENI. CDR3 residues: CASSPSLAGSEQFF. The CDR3, as DNA: TGTGCCAGCTCACCCTCATTAGCGGGGTCTGAGCAGTTCTTC. The full variable domain, in which reference TRBV18 and TRBJ2-1 provide the parts outside the CDR3, is NAGVMQNPRHLVRRRGQEARLRCSPMKGHSHVYWYRQLPEEGLKFMVYLQKENIIDESGMPKERFSAEFPKEGPSILRIQQVVRGDSAAYFCASSPSLAGSEQFFGPGTRLTVL.

The genes are TRBV29-1 and TRBJ2-1; 8 bases map to TRBD2. Per germline, CDR1 SQVTM and CDR2 ANQGSEA. The CDR3 is made up of 13 amino acids. V trimming: 7 bases; J trimming: 7 bases; junction bases outside the gene matches: 9. The CDR3 loop is CSGSLAGMNEQFF. The CDR3 nucleotides are TGCAGCGGGTCATTAGCGGGAATGAATGAGCAGTTCTTC.

This chain joins TRBV30 and TRBJ2-2; possible D gene TRBD2, 5 bases. Trimming removed 2 bases from V and 4 bases from J, with 5 bases in between. This CDR3 is 12 amino acids long. The germline CDR1 and CDR2 sequences are GTSNPN and SVGIG (reference sequence). Here the CDR3 reads CAWSSGTGELFF. The CDR3 region has the DNA TGTGCCTGGAGTAGCGGCACCGGGGAGCTGTTTTTT.

The V and J genes are TRBV4-2 and TRBJ2-2; 10 nucleotides align to TRBD2. The junction had 23 bases not matched to a gene; V was cut back by 0 bases and J by 7 bases. The CDR3 contains 22 residues. Germline values: CDR1 LGHNA, CDR2 YNFKEQ. The CDR3 nucleotides are TGTGCCAGCAGCCAAGATATGGCGCTAGCGGGAGTCCTCCCCCTATCTGGCGGGGAGCTGTTTTTT. Translated, it gives CASSQDMALAGVLPLSGGELFF.

This clone was recorded only once. The chain carries TRBV9 and TRBJ2-7; D may be TRBD1 (5 bases). The V gene's germline CDR1 is SGDLS and CDR2 YYNGEE. Between the trimmed V and J ends, which lost 4 bases and 4 bases, there was a span of 12 bases. The CDR3 has 13 residues. The CDR3, as DNA: TGTGCCAGCAGCCCATCAGGGCGTTACGAGCAGTACTTC. Its protein is CASSPSGRYEQYF.

The V gene is TRBV18, the J gene TRBJ2-3; D is ambiguous. V was cut by 4 bases and J by 4 bases, with 24 bases left in between. The CDR3 consists of 18 residues. CDR1 and CDR2 (germline): KGHSH, LQKENI. CDR3 nucleotide sequence: TGTGCCAGCTCACACTCAACTAACCCCAAGATCAGTGCAGATACGCAGTATTTT. Amino acid sequence: CASSHSTNPKISADTQYF.

CDR3: CATSRGDRGSNNEQFF. The CDR3 DNA reads as TGTGCCACCAGCAGAGGAGACAGGGGGTCCAACAATGAGCAGTTCTTC. The chain couples TRBV15 to TRBJ2-1, with 9 positions matching TRBD1. The J segment lost 5 bases and the V segment lost 1 base, leaving 6 bases of the junction unmatched. The CDR3 has 16 residues. Germline V CDR1 and CDR2: LNHNV, YYDKDF (reference sequence).

The gene calls are TRBV25-1 and TRBJ2-3; D remains ambiguous. Trimming removed 3 bases from V and 4 bases from J, with 14 bases in between. This CDR3 has 15 residues. Per germline, CDR1 MGHDK and CDR2 SYGVNS. The CDR3 DNA reads as TGTGCCAGCAGTGATCGTGGCCTCGCGGCAGATACGCAGTATTTT. Translating gives CASSDRGLAADTQYF.